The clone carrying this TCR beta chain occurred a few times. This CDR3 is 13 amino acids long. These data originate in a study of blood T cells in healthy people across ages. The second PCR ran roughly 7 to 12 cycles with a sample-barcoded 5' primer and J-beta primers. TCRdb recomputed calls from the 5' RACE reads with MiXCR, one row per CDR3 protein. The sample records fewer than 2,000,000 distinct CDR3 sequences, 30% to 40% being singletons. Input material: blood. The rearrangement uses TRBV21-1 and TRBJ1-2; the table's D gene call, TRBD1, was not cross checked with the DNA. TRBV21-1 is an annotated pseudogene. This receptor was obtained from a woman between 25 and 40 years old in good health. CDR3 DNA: TGTGCCAGTTTCGAGGGGAAGGGCTATGGCTACACCTTC. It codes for CASFEGKGYGYTF.